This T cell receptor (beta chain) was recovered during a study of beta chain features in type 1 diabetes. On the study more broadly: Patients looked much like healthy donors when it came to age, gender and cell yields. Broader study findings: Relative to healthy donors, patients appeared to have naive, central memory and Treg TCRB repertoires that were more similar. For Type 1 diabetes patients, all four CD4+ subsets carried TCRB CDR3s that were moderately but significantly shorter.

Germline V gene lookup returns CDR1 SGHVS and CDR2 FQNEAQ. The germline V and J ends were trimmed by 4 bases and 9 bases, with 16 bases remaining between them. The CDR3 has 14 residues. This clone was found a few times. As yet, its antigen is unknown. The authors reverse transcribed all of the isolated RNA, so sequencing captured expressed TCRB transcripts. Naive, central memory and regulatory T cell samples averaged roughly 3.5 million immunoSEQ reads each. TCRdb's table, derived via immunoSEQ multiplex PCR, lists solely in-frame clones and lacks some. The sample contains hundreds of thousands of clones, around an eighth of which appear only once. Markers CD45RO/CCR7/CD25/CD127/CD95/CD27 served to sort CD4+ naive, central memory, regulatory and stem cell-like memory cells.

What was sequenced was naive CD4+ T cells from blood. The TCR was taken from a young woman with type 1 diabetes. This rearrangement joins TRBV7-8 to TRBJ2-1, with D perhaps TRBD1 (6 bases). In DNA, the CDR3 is TGTGCCAGCAGCTCAACCTTACAGGGCCCTGAGCAGTTCTTC. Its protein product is CASSSTLQGPEQFF.